This section outlines one TCR beta chain sequence together with its context. Its cognate antigen is unknown. The CDR3 has 14 residues. Looked up from germline, CDR1 is MNHEY and CDR2 is SVGEGT. The data stem from a study of monozygotic twins with inflammatory bowel disease. Study results and limitations: The authors note that differing immunosuppressive treatments may have added variability to patient repertoires.

The template was total RNA from whole blood, with no T cell sorting. TCRdb reanalyzed the 5' RACE reads, giving one entry per CDR3 protein sequence and no DNA. The sample's table shows a few hundred thousand distinct CDR3 sequences. The sequence derives from a human donor with ulcerative colitis or Crohn's disease, or a healthy co-twin of an affected twin (not recorded which). The sequencing input was blood. The chain recombines TRBV6-2 or TRBV6-3 with TRBJ2-1; TCRdb's D call of TRBD2 is untestable without DNA. The CDR3 here is CASSYLSSSLEQFF.